These T cell receptor beta chains were read from a single sample in a study of cytomegalovirus exposure and HLA in healthy donors. Profiled with immunoSEQ multiplex PCR; TCRdb holds only in-frame clones, not every one. This sample has approximately 120,000 clones, with about 85% found just once. The sample was PBMCs. These TCRs come from a woman aged 25 to 39 in good health and CMV-seropositive. CDR3s leave out the opening cysteine and the closing phenylalanine or tryptophan. Fields, in order: V gene, D gene, CDR3 protein. The D gene is left open where the match is weak.

TRBV10-3	TRBD2	AISESDSGSLPGTGELF
TRBV5-1	TRBD1	ASSLGQGGGSYT
TRBV7-8	.	ASSYPGQSNGETQY
TRBV11-3	TRBD2	ASSILAGGPNEQF
TRBV6-5	.	ASSYEGREAF
TRBV30	.	AGGLNTEAF
TRBV9	.	ASSVGAGLDGYT
TRBV5-5	.	ASRAGGSPEAF
TRBV6-1	TRBD1	ASSETGGPYSNQPQH
TRBV19	.	ASSEAYTEAF
TRBV27	.	ASSSYYEQY
TRBV7-9	TRBD1	ASRLGQGQF
TRBV7-2	.	ASSLLGGYEQY
TRBV6-4	TRBD2	ASSVSSGSDEQF
TRBV28	TRBD2	ASSLAGEGSNEQF
TRBV4-2	TRBD2	ASSPSGRGGSLDTQY
TRBV9	.	ASGGGQPQH
TRBV5-6	.	ASSLLGVSMNTEAF
TRBV5-1	.	ASSLGPGVGEQF
TRBV30	TRBD2	AWRAGGRGGELF
TRBV6-1	.	ASSEVGRFGNTIY
TRBV7-3	.	ASSLNGGRDEAF
TRBV4-2	TRBD2	ASSQDPLAGGNEQF
TRBV19	.	ASSIGALNTEAF
TRBV5-1	TRBD1	ASSLDQGDNEQF
TRBV5-1	.	ASSLALGGTEAF
TRBV5-1	TRBD2	ASSERGADEQY
TRBV27	TRBD2	ASSRLAGGDEQY
TRBV30	TRBD1	AWSVPLDRVGYEQY
TRBV5-1	TRBD1	ASSYITGTGVREQF
TRBV2	TRBD1	ASSAWTGADTQY
TRBV27	.	ASSHVSDRTINYGYT
TRBV28	.	ASSLIQGKQY
TRBV4-1	TRBD1	ASSQDLTGTNTEAF
TRBV5-1	TRBD2	ASSYRLAGGEDTQY
TRBV2	.	ASSDEWGGSGELF
TRBV6-1	.	ASSDRGTSNTEAF
TRBV28	.	ASSLAQYNEKLF
TRBV18	TRBD2	ASSLLIAGDNEQY
TRBV10-2	TRBD2	ASSVLAGVNEQY
TRBV2	TRBD2	ASMGRGGRGNEQF
TRBV19	TRBD1	ASSIGTGGGYT
TRBV19	TRBD1	ASTEQGANSPLH
TRBV7-9	.	ASSPSTGSYEQY
TRBV5-1	TRBD1	ASSLNRGPKNTEAF
TRBV6-5	.	ASSTQGAGNTIY
TRBV7-9	.	ASTEQGGTEAF
TRBV5-4	.	ASRFDSHNEQF
TRBV5-5	.	ASSLWDTLDTEAF
TRBV10-3	.	AISENPGTGSYEQY